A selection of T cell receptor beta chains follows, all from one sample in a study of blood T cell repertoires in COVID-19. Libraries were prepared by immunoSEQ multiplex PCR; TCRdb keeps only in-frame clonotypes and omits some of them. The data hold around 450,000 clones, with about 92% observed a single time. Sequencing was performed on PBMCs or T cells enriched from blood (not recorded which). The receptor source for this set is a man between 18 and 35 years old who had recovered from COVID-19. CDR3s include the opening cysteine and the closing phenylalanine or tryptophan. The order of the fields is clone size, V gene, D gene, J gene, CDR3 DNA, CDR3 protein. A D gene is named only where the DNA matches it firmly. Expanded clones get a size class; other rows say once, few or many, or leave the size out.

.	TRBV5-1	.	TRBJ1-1	TGCGCCAGCAGCCGCACTGTCGCGAACACTGAAGCTTTCTTT	CASSRTVANTEAFF
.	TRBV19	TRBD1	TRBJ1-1	TGTGCCAGTAGATCGGGGACAGGGTTGACCATCACTGAAGCTTTCTTT	CASRSGTGLTITEAFF
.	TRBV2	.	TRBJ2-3	TGTGCCAGCAATCGGTTACGAAGCACAGATACGCAGTATTTT	CASNRLRSTDTQYF
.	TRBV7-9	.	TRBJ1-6	TGTGCCAGCAGCCCGTTGGGGGAGGGAGATTCACCCCTCCACTTT	CASSPLGEGDSPLHF
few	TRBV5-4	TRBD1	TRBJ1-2	TGTGCCAGCAGCGGGACAGGGAACTATGGCTACACCTTC	CASSGTGNYGYTF
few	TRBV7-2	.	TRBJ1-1	TGTGCCAGCAGCCTAGGGGGGCCGGGGACTGAAGCTTTCTTT	CASSLGGPGTEAFF
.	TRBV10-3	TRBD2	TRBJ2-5	TGTGCCATCAGTGAAACTAGCGGGGGCGGAGAGACCCAGTACTTC	CAISETSGGGETQYF
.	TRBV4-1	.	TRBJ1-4	TGCGCCAGCAGCCAGGGTTTTGGCGGGGGAGGTTCTAATGAAAAACTGTTTTTT	CASSQGFGGGGSNEKLFF
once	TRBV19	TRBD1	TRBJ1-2	TGTGCCAGTAGTATTGGGACAGGGGCCAACTATGGCTACACCTTC	CASSIGTGANYGYTF
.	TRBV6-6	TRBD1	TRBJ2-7	TGTGCCAGCAGCGGCTGGACAGGGCGGAACGAGCAGTACTTC	CASSGWTGRNEQYF
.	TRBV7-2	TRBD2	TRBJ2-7	TGTGCCAGCAGCCGGGGACTAGCGGGGGCGAGGGTCTACGAGCAGTACTTC	CASSRGLAGARVYEQYF
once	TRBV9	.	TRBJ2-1	TGTGCCAGCAGCGCCGGGGATAGTCAGGCCAATGAGCAGTTCTTC	CASSAGDSQANEQFF
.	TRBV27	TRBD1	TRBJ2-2	TGTGCCACCCAAGGGACAGACTTCACCGGGGAGCTGTTTTTT	CATQGTDFTGELFF
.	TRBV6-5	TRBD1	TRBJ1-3	TGTGCCAGCAGTTATTCGACAGGGCGTACGGACACCATATATTTT	CASSYSTGRTDTIYF
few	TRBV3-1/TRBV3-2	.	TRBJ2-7	TGTGCCAGCAGCCAAACGACAGAAATCTCCTACGAGCAGTACTTC	CASSQTTEISYEQYF
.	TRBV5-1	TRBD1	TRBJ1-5	TGCGCCAGCAGCTTGTTGGGGACAGACAATCAGCCCCAGCATTTT	CASSLLGTDNQPQHF
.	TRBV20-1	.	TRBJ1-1	TGCAGTGCTAGTCGGCAGGGAGGTACTGAAGCTTTCTTT	CSASRQGGTEAFF
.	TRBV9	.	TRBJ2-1	TGTGCCAGCAGCGACAGCGGAAGCTCCTACAATGAGCAGTTCTTC	CASSDSGSSYNEQFF
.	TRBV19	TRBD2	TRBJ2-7	TGTGCCCCTAGCGGGGGGAGCTCCTACGAGCAGTACTTC	CAPSGGSSYEQYF
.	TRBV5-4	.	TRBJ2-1	TGTGCCAGCAGCTCGGACCTCCCCGGGGACAATGAGCAGTTCTTC	CASSSDLPGDNEQFF
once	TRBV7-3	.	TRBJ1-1	TGTGCCAGCAGCATTAACAGGGACTATGCTTTCTTT	CASSINRDYAFF
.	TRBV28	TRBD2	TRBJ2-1	TGTGCCAGCAGCCCAGGACTAGCGCCATACAATGAGCAGTTCTTC	CASSPGLAPYNEQFF
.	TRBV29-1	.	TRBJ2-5	TGCAGCGTTGAACGTGGGAGCCAAGAGACCCAGTACTTC	CSVERGSQETQYF
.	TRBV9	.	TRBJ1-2	TGTGCCAGCAGCGTATCAGGACAGAATTCCTATGGCTACACCTTC	CASSVSGQNSYGYTF
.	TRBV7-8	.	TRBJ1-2	TGTGCCAGCAGCATGGACACTAGCTCCTATGGCTACACCTTC	CASSMDTSSYGYTF
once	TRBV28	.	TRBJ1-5	TGTGCCAGCAGAAGGACGGGGAATAGCAATCAGCCCCAGCATTTT	CASRRTGNSNQPQHF
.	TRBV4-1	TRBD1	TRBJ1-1	TGCGCCAGCAGCCAAGTCGGGACAGGGGTGGTCACTGAAGCTTTCTTT	CASSQVGTGVVTEAFF
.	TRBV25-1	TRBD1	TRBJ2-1	TGTGCCAGCAGTGAAAAGGGGGCGGGCAATGAGCAGTTCTTC	CASSEKGAGNEQFF
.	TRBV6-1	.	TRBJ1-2	TGTGCCAGCAGTGAAGTTTTAGGGGATGGCTACACCTTC	CASSEVLGDGYTF
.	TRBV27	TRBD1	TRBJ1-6	TGTGCCAGCAACCTGGGACAGGATAATTCACCCCTCCACTTT	CASNLGQDNSPLHF
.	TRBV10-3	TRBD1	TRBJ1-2	TGTGCCATCAGTGATCGCGCAGGGGGTCACTATGGCTACACCTTC	CAISDRAGGHYGYTF
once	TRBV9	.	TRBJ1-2	TGTGCCAGCAGCGGACTCTATGGCTACACCTTC	CASSGLYGYTF
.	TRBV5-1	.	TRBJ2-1	TGCGCCAGCAGCGTGCAGGGAAGCTCCTACAATGAGCAGTTCTTC	CASSVQGSSYNEQFF
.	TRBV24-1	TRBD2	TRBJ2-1	TGTGCCACCAGTGAACTTGGGACTAGCGGTTCCAAAACCTCCTACAATGAGCAGTTCTTC	CATSELGTSGSKTSYNEQFF
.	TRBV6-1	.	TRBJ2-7	TGTGCCAGCAGTGAGAGGCTAAGCTCCTACGAGCAGTACTTC	CASSERLSSYEQYF
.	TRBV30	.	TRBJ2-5	TGTGCCTGGGGCCCATCCCAAGAGACCCAGTACTTC	CAWGPSQETQYF
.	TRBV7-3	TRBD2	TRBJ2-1	TGTGCCAGCAGCCCCCTGGGGCCGGGTAGCGGGCCACTCTACAATGAGCAGTTCTTC	CASSPLGPGSGPLYNEQFF
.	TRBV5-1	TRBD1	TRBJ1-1	TGCGCCAGCAGCTCTAGACCTTCAGGACAGGTCAAGAGTATAGCTTTCTTT	CASSSRPSGQVKSIAFF
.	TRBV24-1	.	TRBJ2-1	TGTGCCACCGTCCGGGAGCGGTCCTACAATGAGCAGTTCTTC	CATVRERSYNEQFF
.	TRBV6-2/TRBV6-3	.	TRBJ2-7	TGTGCCAGCAGCCCGCCTCGTGGGGCTTCCTACGAGCAGTACTTC	CASSPPRGASYEQYF
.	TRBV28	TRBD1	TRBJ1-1	TGTGCCAGCAGACCGACAGGGGACACTGAAGCTTTCTTT	CASRPTGDTEAFF